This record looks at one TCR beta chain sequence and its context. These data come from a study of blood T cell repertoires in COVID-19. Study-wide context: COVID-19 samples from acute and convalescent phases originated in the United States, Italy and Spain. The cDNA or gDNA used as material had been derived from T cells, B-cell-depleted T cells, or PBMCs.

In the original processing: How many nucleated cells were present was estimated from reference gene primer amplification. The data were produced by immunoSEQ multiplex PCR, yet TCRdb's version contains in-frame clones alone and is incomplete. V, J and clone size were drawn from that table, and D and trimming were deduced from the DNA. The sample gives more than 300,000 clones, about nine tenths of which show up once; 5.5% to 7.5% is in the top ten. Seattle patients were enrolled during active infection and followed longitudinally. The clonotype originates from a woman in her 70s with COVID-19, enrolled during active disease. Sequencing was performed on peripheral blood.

Here the CDR3 DNA reads TGTGCCAGTAGTATGACTAGCGGGGGAGAGACCCAGTACTTC. Translating it yields CASSMTSGGETQYF. The V gene is TRBV19, the J gene TRBJ2-5; 12 nucleotides align to TRBD2. Germline V gene sequence: CDR1 LNHDA, CDR2 SQIVND (reference sequence). V was clipped by 3 bases and J by 4 bases; unmatched bases: 0. There are 14 residues in the CDR3.